A single T cell receptor (beta chain) is shown here with its context. The sample comes from a study of blood T cell repertoires in COVID-19. Looked up from germline, CDR1 is KGHSH and CDR2 is LQKENI. With 0 bases removed from V and 1 base from J, the gap between germline ends came to 9 bases. This CDR3 is built from 15 residues. Original processing methods: Using reference gene primer amplification, nucleated cell counts were estimated. Sequencing used immunoSEQ multiplex PCR; TCRdb keeps in-frame clones, though not all of them. That table gives V, J and clone size, and the DNA gave D and trimming. The sample holds over 250,000 clones, 89% seen once.

The genes are TRBV18 and TRBJ1-1; a possible D gene is TRBD1 (5 bases). The origin of this receptor is a middle-aged man with acute or convalescent COVID-19. What was sequenced was peripheral blood. Written as DNA, the CDR3 is TGTGCCAGCTCACCACCGGCAGGGAAGAACACTGAAGCTTTCTTT. Protein sequence: CASSPPAGKNTEAFF.